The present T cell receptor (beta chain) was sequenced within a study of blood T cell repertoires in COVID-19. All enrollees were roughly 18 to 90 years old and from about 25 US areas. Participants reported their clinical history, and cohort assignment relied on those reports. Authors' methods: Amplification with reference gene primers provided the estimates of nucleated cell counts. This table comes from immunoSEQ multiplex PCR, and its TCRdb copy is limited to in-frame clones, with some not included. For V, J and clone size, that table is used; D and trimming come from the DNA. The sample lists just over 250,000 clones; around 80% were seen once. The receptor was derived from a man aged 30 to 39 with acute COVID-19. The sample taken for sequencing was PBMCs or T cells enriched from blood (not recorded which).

DNA for the CDR3: TGTGCCAGCAGTCCATTTGGTATAGGCGGGGATGAGCAGTTCTTC. This codes for CASSPFGIGGDEQFF. The rearrangement uses TRBV27 and TRBJ2-1; TRBD2 is a possible D gene (6 bases). V was cut by 5 bases and J by 8 bases, with 19 bases left in between. Germline CDR1 MNHEY, CDR2 SMNVEV (reference sequence). The CDR3 is 15 residues long.